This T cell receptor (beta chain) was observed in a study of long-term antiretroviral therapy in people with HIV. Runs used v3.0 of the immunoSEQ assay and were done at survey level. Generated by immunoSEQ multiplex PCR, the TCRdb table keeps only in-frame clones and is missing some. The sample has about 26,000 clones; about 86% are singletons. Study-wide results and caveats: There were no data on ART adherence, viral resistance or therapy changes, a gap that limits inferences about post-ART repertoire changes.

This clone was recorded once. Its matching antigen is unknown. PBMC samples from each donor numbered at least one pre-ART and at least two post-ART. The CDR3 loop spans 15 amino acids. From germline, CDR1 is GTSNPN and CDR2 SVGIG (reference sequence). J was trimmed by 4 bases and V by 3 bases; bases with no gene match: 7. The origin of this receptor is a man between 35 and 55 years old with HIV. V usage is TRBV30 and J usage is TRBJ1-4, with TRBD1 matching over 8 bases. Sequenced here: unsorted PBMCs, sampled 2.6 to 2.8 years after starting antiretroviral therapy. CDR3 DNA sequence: TGTGCCTGGAGCGTCGACAGGGGACTTAATGAAAAACTGTTTTTT. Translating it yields CAWSVDRGLNEKLFF.